This passage covers 22 T cell receptor beta chains from one sample sequenced in a study of blood T cell repertoires in COVID-19. TCRdb's copy holds only in-frame clones and misses some; the assay was immunoSEQ multiplex PCR. The repertoire has 120,000 or so clones, around 74% of them found once; the top ten carry 7.6%. The sequencing sample was made of peripheral blood. The source of these receptors is a woman aged 55-70 years with acute or convalescent COVID-19.

The rearrangement uses TRBV19 and TRBJ1-6; the D gene is possibly TRBD1 (6 bases). The CDR3 is made up of 15 amino acids. Germline CDR1 is LNHDA and CDR2 is SQIVND (reference sequence). Trimming took off 3 bases at V and 3 bases at J, with 9 bases between the two ends. CDR3 in DNA: TGTGCCAGTAGTATCTCCAGGGGCTATAATTCACCCCTCCACTTT. Its protein is CASSISRGYNSPLHF.

The table lists this clone with a few counts. The chain employs TRBV5-1 and TRBJ2-1, with D hard to call. The germline CDR1 and CDR2 sequences are SGHRS and YFSETQ. The CDR3 consists of 12 residues. V lost 3 bases, J lost 8 bases, and 9 bases lay in between. The CDR3, as DNA: TGCGCCAGCAGCTCTTCCTTCGATGAGCAGTTCTTC. As protein: CASSSSFDEQFF.

This clone was recorded only once. V and J are TRBV7-6 and TRBJ2-1, with 9 bases identical to TRBD2. The V segment lost 5 bases and the J segment 1 base; nucleotides outside the gene matches: 9. This CDR3 comprises 17 residues. Per the germline V gene, CDR1 is SGHVS and CDR2 is FNYEAQ. CDR3 in DNA: TGTGCCAGCAGCGCTCGGTCAGCGGGGGGTTCCTACAATGAGCAGTTCTTC. It translates to CASSARSAGGSYNEQFF.

The chain carries TRBV6-5 and TRBJ1-2; D gene ambiguous. The CDR3 contains 10 residues. V was clipped by 6 bases and J by 7 bases, with 6 bases between them. CDR1 MNHEY and CDR2 SVGAGI come from the germline V gene. The CDR3 nucleotides read TGTGCCAGCAGCCTAGGTGGCTACACCTTC. Amino acids: CASSLGGYTF.

The chain uses TRBV11-3 and TRBJ2-1, with a weak D call TRBD1 (6 bases). The CDR3 is 15 residues long. The ends were cut back, 5 bases at V and 8 bases at J, with 19 bases in the middle. Germline V gene sequence: CDR1 SGHNT, CDR2 YENEEA. The CDR3 DNA is TGTGCCAGCAGCCGGCGGTCAGGGGAAGGCGATGAGCAGTTCTTC. Amino acid sequence: CASSRRSGEGDEQFF. The full variable domain, its missing parts supplied by reference TRBV11-3 and TRBJ2-1, is EAGVVQSPRYKIIEKKQPVAFWCNPISGHNTLYWYLQNLGQGPELLIRYENEEAVDDSQLPKDRFSAERLKGVDSTLKIQPAELGDSAVYLCASSRRSGEGDEQFFGPGTRLTVL.

The chain carries TRBV10-1 and TRBJ1-6, with 8 bases identical to TRBD1. CDR3 length: 14 amino acids. The germline V gene encodes CDR1 WNHNN and CDR2 SYGVQD (reference sequence). Germline trimming cut 5 bases from V and 9 bases from J; bases unmatched to any gene: 6. The CDR3 bases are TGCGCCAGCAGTCCTTCAGGGGGCGGTTCACCCCTCCACTTT. It is translated as CASSPSGGGSPLHF.

The rearrangement links TRBV6-4 to TRBJ1-2, with D tentatively TRBD1 (5 bases). Trimming shortened V by 2 bases and J by 3 bases, and 13 bases separated the two germline ends. The CDR3 is 15 residues long. Germline V gene sequence: CDR1 MRHNA, CDR2 SNTAGT. DNA of the CDR3: TGTGCCAGCAGTGACGCGGCGGGGGGGGACTATGGCTACACCTTC. Protein sequence: CASSDAAGGDYGYTF.

The J gene is TRBJ1-4, the V gene TRBV5-4; 10 bases match TRBD1. Per the germline V gene, CDR1 is SGHNT and CDR2 is YYREEE (reference sequence). V lost 4 bases and J lost 2; bases outside the gene matches: 8. CDR3 length: 17 residues. The CDR3 reads CASSVRDRGVTNEKLFF. DNA of the CDR3: TGTGCCAGCAGCGTCCGGGACAGGGGAGTCACTAATGAAAAACTGTTTTTT. Drawing the rest from reference TRBV5-4 and TRBJ1-4, the complete variable domain is ETGVTQSPTHLIKTRGQQVTLRCSSQSGHNTVSWYQQALGQGPQFIFQYYREEENGRGNFPPRFSGLQFPNYSSELNVNALELDDSALYLCASSVRDRGVTNEKLFFGSGTQLSVL.

This clone was detected only once. V gene TRBV28 combines with J gene TRBJ1-2; a possible D gene is TRBD1 (6 bases). Germline CDR1 MDHEN, CDR2 SYDVKM. The CDR3 has 12 amino acids. V shed 7 bases and J shed 7 bases, with 13 bases lying between them. CDR3 in DNA: TGTGCCAGCACCCAAACGGACAGTGGCTACACCTTC. This gives the protein CASTQTDSGYTF.

The chain uses TRBV6-5 and TRBJ1-1; maybe TRBD1 (5 bases). Trimming stripped 5 bases from V and 5 bases from J, with 15 bases between. This CDR3 has 14 amino acids. Germline V lookup: CDR1 MNHEY, CDR2 SVGAGI. The chain's CDR3 is CASSIVGLRTEAFF. The CDR3, as DNA: TGTGCCAGCAGTATTGTGGGGCTTCGGACTGAAGCTTTCTTT.

The V gene is TRBV6-5, the J gene TRBJ2-5; 11 bases fit TRBD2. Per the germline V gene, CDR1 is MNHEY and CDR2 is SVGAGI. With 5 bases clipped from V and 5 bases from J, the junction kept 7 bases outside the gene matches. The CDR3 consists of 15 residues. The CDR3 region is CASSPASGGHETQYF. In DNA form, the CDR3 reads TGTGCCAGCAGTCCAGCTAGCGGGGGGCATGAGACCCAGTACTTC.

V and J are TRBV12-5 and TRBJ1-5, with TRBD1 matching 8 bases. The V gene's germline CDR1 is LGHNT and CDR2 FRNRAP. The length of the CDR3 is 17 residues. Losses at the gene ends were 4 bases for V and 6 bases for J; bases not matched to a gene: 14. The CDR3 loop is CASGSFLGQGVTQPQHF. CDR3 sequence (DNA): TGTGCTAGTGGTTCATTCTTAGGACAGGGTGTAACTCAGCCCCAGCATTTT.

This chain uses TRBV27 with TRBJ1-2, with TRBD1 matching 9 bases. V shed 2 bases, J shed 4 bases, and the junction held 2 bases outside the gene matches. CDR1 and CDR2 (germline): MNHEY, SMNVEV (reference sequence). The CDR3 covers 14 residues. The DNA of the CDR3 is TGTGCCAGCAGTTTAGGGACAGGGACCTATGGCTACACCTTC. Amino acids: CASSLGTGTYGYTF.

The chain recombines TRBV7-3 with TRBJ2-2; 8 bases are shared with TRBD2. The CDR3 extends over 15 amino acids. V lost 4 bases, J lost 5 bases, and 6 bases stayed unmatched. In germline, CDR1 is SGHTA, CDR2 FQGTGA. CDR3: CASSSAGGWTGELFF. DNA of the CDR3: TGTGCCAGCAGCTCGGCGGGGGGATGGACCGGGGAGCTGTTTTTT.

The chain combines TRBV10-3 with TRBJ1-1, with TRBD1 as a possible D gene (6 bases). The CDR3 contains 15 residues. The V and J ends lost 0 bases and 7 bases respectively, with 15 bases between them. Germline V gene lookup returns CDR1 ENHRY and CDR2 SYGVKD. This CDR3 reads CAISESKKGVGEAFF. The CDR3, as DNA: TGTGCCATCAGTGAGTCAAAAAAGGGGGTAGGTGAAGCTTTCTTT.

There are a few counts of this clone. The chain employs TRBV5-3 and TRBJ2-7; D is uncertain. TRBV5-3 is an ORF for which the function is uncertain. Trimming stripped 4 bases from V and 5 bases from J, with 7 bases between. The CDR3 runs 11 residues. CDR3 nucleotides: TGTGCCAGAAGCCAGAGGAACGAGCAGTACTTC. Encoded protein: CARSQRNEQYF.

The chain combines TRBV7-2 with TRBJ1-6; D unresolved. Trimming left V 1 base short and J 11 bases short, with 18 bases between. This CDR3 has 16 residues. CDR1 and CDR2 from the germline V gene are SGHTA and FQGNSA. The CDR3 nucleotides are TGTGCCAGCAGCTTAGGCCGAGCTTCTCAAAATACACCCCTCCACTTT. Protein product: CASSLGRASQNTPLHF.

This clone was seen a single time. The chain uses TRBV24-1 and TRBJ2-7; 8 positions agree with TRBD1. After removal of 0 bases from V and 6 bases from J, the junction contained 3 bases not matched to a gene. The CDR3 contains 14 residues. The germline gives CDR1 KGHDR, CDR2 SFDVKD. The CDR3 sequence: CATSDLSDRGEQYF. The CDR3 bases are TGTGCCACCAGTGATTTGAGTGACAGGGGCGAGCAGTACTTC.

V gene TRBV27 combines with J gene TRBJ1-1; D perhaps matches TRBD1 (6 bases). Germline CDR1 MNHEY, CDR2 SMNVEV (reference sequence). V was cut by 6 bases and J by 5 bases, with 19 bases left in between. The CDR3 sequence is 15 residues long. CDR3 sequence: CASRIRGGAFTEAFF. DNA of the CDR3: TGTGCCAGCAGGATACGGGGGGGCGCCTTTACTGAAGCTTTCTTT.

The V gene is TRBV11-2, the J gene TRBJ1-6; D remains unclear. This CDR3 comprises 15 residues. Germline V gene sequence: CDR1 SGHAT, CDR2 FQNNGV. The V end lost 1 base, the J end lost 9 bases, and 13 bases lay between the germline ends. CDR3 coding DNA: TGTGCCAGCAGCTTAGCTGCGCCCCTAGGTTCACCCCTCCACTTT. This codes for CASSLAAPLGSPLHF.

In this sample, this clone turned up a few times. The chain couples TRBV19 to TRBJ1-1, with TRBD1 identical over 9 bases. This CDR3 spans 15 amino acids. Trimming at V came to 6 bases and at J to 5 bases, leaving 10 bases not matched to a gene. Germline CDR1 LNHDA, CDR2 SQIVND (reference sequence). The DNA for the CDR3 is TGTGCCAGTAGCAACCCCGGGACAGGGAGAACTGAAGCTTTCTTT. Amino acid sequence: CASSNPGTGRTEAFF.

The J gene is TRBJ2-7, the V gene TRBV14; a possible D gene is TRBD2 (5 bases). CDR3 length equals 13 residues. Trimming took off 2 bases at V and 6 bases at J, with 11 bases between the two ends. Germline CDR1 and CDR2: SGHDN and FVKESK. The CDR3, as DNA: TGTGCCAGCAGCCAATGGACTGGTTCCGAGCAGTACTTC. It yields the protein CASSQWTGSEQYF.